Here is one TCR beta chain with its context. What it binds is unknown. This CDR3 contains 15 residues. Germline CDR1 and CDR2: SGHRS and YFSETQ. The ends lost 2 bases at V and 5 bases at J; junction bases unmatched: 4. The data stem from a study of cytomegalovirus exposure and HLA in healthy donors. Whole-study findings and limits: Immune exposure was documented only through CMV serostatus. Confirmation in vitro established that three CMV-associated chains were specific for CMV antigens.

The PCR used 60 Vbeta and 13 Jbeta primers. Assay: immunoSEQ multiplex PCR; the TCRdb copy retains only in-frame clones and omits some. In total, the table holds some 39,000 clones. This sequence originates from a woman aged 30 to 39 in good health and CMV-seropositive. The chain has TRBV5-1 and TRBJ1-6; 7 bases match TRBD1. Specimen: PBMCs. DNA for the CDR3: TGCGCCAGCAGCTTTGGCCAGGGGGATAATTCACCCCTCCACTTT. As protein: CASSFGQGDNSPLHF. The full variable domain, its missing parts supplied by reference TRBV5-1 and TRBJ1-6, is KAGVTQTPRYLIKTRGQQVTLSCSPISGHRSVSWYQQTPGQGLQFLFEYFSETQRNKGNFPGRFSGRQFSNSRSEMNVSTLELGDSALYLCASSFGQGDNSPLHFGNGTRLTVT.